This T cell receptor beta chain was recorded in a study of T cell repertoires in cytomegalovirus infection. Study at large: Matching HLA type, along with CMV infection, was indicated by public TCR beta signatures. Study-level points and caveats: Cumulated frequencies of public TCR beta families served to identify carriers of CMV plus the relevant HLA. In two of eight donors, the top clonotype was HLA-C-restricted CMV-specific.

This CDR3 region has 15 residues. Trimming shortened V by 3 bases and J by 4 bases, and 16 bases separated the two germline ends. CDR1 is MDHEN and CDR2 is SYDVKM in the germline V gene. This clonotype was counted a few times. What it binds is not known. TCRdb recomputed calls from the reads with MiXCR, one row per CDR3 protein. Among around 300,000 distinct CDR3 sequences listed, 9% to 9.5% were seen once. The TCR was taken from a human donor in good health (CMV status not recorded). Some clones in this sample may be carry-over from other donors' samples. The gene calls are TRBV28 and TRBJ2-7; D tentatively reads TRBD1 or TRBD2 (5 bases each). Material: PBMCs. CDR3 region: CASSLGSRGLYEQYF. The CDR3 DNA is TGTGCCAGCAGTTTGGGTAGCCGGGGCCTTTACGAGCAGTACTTC. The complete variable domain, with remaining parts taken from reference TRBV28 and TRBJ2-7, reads DVKVTQSSRYLVKRTGEKVFLECVQDMDHENMFWYRQDPGLGLRLIYFSYDVKMKEKGDIPEGYSVSREKKERFSLILESASTNQTSMYLCASSLGSRGLYEQYFGPGTRLTVT.